This TCR beta chain originates from a study of low-dose radiotherapy and immunotherapy resistance in tumors. In the study overall: Doses of 0.5 Gy per fraction every 2 weeks, totaling 6.5 Gy, went to Cohort 1. Dosing for Cohort 2 consisted of 1 Gy per fraction every two weeks, reaching a total of 13 Gy over 26 weeks.

TRAV and TRBV primers primed cDNA for both TCRalpha and TCRbeta. The authors ran 15 to 20 PCR cycles to amplify TCRs with a constant-region primer and V-primer adapter. In vitro transcription served to amplify the mRNA that had been isolated. Each CDR3 protein is one row after TCRdb ran MiXCR on the reads. The profile covers under 15,000 distinct CDR3 sequences, with more than 50% appearing a single time and roughly 7.1% taken by the ten largest. This clonotype was seen a handful of times. V lost 6 bases to trimming and J lost 4 bases, with 7 bases between them. The CDR3 is 12 residues long. Germline V CDR1 and CDR2: SGHDN, FVKESK. Solid tumors that lacked tumor-infiltrating lymphocytes and were advanced were present in eligible patients.

This clonotype was obtained from a human donor with advanced metastatic prostate, ovarian, gallbladder or colorectal cancer (not recorded which). This table probably holds off-target reads from a library built for another chain. This chain links TRBV14 with TRBJ2-1; D call uncertain. DNA of the CDR3: TGTGCCAGCAGTTCTCAGTACAATGAGCAGTTCTTC. It yields the protein CASSSQYNEQFF. Filled out from reference TRBV14 and TRBJ2-1, the complete variable domain reads EAGVTQFPSHSVIEKGQTVTLRCDPISGHDNLYWYRRVMGKEIKFLLHFVKESKQDESGMPNNRFLAERTGGTYSTLKVQPAELEDSGVYFCASSSQYNEQFFGPGTRLTVL.